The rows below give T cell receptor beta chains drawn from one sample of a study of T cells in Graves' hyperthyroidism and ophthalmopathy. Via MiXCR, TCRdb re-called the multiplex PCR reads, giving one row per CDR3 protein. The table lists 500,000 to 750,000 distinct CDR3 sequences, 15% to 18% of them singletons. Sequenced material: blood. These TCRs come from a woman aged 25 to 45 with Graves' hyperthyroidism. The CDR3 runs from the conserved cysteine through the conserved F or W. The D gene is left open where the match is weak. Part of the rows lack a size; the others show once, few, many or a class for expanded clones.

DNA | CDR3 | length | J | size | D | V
TGTGCCAGCAAACTACTAGCGGGAGAAGGAAATGAGCAGTTCTTC | CASKLLAGEGNEQFF | 15 | TRBJ2-1 | few | TRBD2 | TRBV12-3/TRBV12-4
TGTGCCAGCAGCTTTAAGGGGAATAACGAGCAGTACTTC | CASSFKGNNEQYF | 13 | TRBJ2-7 | many | . | TRBV13
TGTGCCATCAGTGGGACAGGGCAGGACACCGGGGAGCTGTTTTTT | CAISGTGQDTGELFF | 15 | TRBJ2-2 | many | TRBD1 | TRBV10-3
TGTGCCAGCAGCTTGGATGGGCCTAGCACAGATACGCAGTATTTT | CASSLDGPSTDTQYF | 15 | TRBJ2-3 | . | . | TRBV5-6
TGTGCCAGCAGCCTTACTAGCGGGAGGATCGATGAGCAGTTCTTC | CASSLTSGRIDEQFF | 15 | TRBJ2-1 | . | TRBD2 | TRBV2
TGTGCTAGTGGTCCCAGGAAGGGGGCTTACAATGAGCAGTTCTTC | CASGPRKGAYNEQFF | 15 | TRBJ2-1 | many | TRBD1 | TRBV12-5
TGTGCCAGCTCACCAGGAGCGGGAGTGGACGAGCAGTACTTC | CASSPGAGVDEQYF | 14 | TRBJ2-7 | few | TRBD2 | TRBV18
TGTGCCAGCAGACAGGGCCGGGGTGGAGAGACCCAGTACTTC | CASRQGRGGETQYF | 14 | TRBJ2-5 | . | TRBD1 | TRBV10-3
TGCAGCGTTGTGGGACAGGCCTCAGAGAGCACTGAAGCTTTCTTT | CSVVGQASESTEAFF | 15 | TRBJ1-1 | few | TRBD1 | TRBV29-1
TGCGCCAGCAGCTTGACGTCGGGAGGGGCCAACGTCCTGACTTTC | CASSLTSGGANVLTF | 15 | TRBJ2-6 | many | . | TRBV5-1
TGTGCCAGTAGTATAGAAGGGGGGGCAACCGGGGAGCTGTTTTTT | CASSIEGGATGELFF | 15 | TRBJ2-2 | . | . | TRBV19
TGTGCCAGCAGTTTAGCGCCTTCCGGGACTAGAGAGCAGTTCTTC | CASSLAPSGTREQFF | 15 | TRBJ2-1 | many | TRBD2 | TRBV12-3/TRBV12-4
TGTGCCAGCAGCCCAGGAGGACTAGCGGGAGGTAATGAGCAGTTCTTC | CASSPGGLAGGNEQFF | 16 | TRBJ2-1 | . | TRBD2 | TRBV7-4
TGCAGTATCAGGGGCCCCTACGAGCAGTACTTC | CSIRGPYEQYF | 11 | TRBJ2-7 | many | . | TRBV20-1
TGTGCCAGCTCTCCACAGGGGGCCGTCTACGAGCAGTACTTC | CASSPQGAVYEQYF | 14 | TRBJ2-7 | . | TRBD1 | TRBV18
TGTGCCAGCAGTCGCGGGAAGGAACTGAACACTGAAGCTTTCTTT | CASSRGKELNTEAFF | 15 | TRBJ1-1 | many | . | TRBV6-2/TRBV6-3
TGTGCCAGCAGCTTTGATCAGGGTCCTAATTCACCCCTCCACTTT | CASSFDQGPNSPLHF | 15 | TRBJ1-6 | . | . | TRBV13
TGTGCCAGCAGGCCGGGACTAGCGGGAGGGGGGCGAACCTACAATGAGCAGTTCTTC | CASRPGLAGGGRTYNEQFF | 19 | TRBJ2-1 | once | TRBD2 | TRBV12-3/TRBV12-4
TGTGCCAGCAGCTTACGAATACTACAGGGGGAATCCTACAATGAGCAGTTCTTC | CASSLRILQGESYNEQFF | 18 | TRBJ2-1 | . | TRBD1 | TRBV13
TGTGCCAGCAGCTTAGTCAGAAACTCTGGGACAGCCTACTCTGGGGCCAACGTCCTGACTTTC | CASSLVRNSGTAYSGANVLTF | 21 | TRBJ2-6 | few | TRBD1 | TRBV7-9
TGTGCCAGCCGCCCCGGGGACTCCCAAGAGACCCAGTACTTC | CASRPGDSQETQYF | 14 | TRBJ2-5 | few | . | TRBV28
TGTGCCAGCTCACCAGTGGAAGCAGATACGCAGTATTTT | CASSPVEADTQYF | 13 | TRBJ2-3 | many | . | TRBV18
TGTGCCAGCAGCTTGGTGGGTGATTCCGAGCAGTACTTC | CASSLVGDSEQYF | 13 | TRBJ2-7 | few | . | TRBV5-5
TGTGCCAGCAGTACCGGGGTGGGGGGTGAGCAGTTCTTC | CASSTGVGGEQFF | 13 | TRBJ2-1 | many | . | TRBV27
TGTGCCAGCAGTTTCAGCGGGATCGACAATGAGCAGTTCTTC | CASSFSGIDNEQFF | 14 | TRBJ2-1 | . | TRBD2 | TRBV7-9
TGCAGCGAGGGGGCAGATACGCAGTATTTT | CSEGADTQYF | 10 | TRBJ2-3 | many | . | TRBV20-1
TGTGCCAGCAGTCCCCCGACAGGCTTGCCCCAGCATTTT | CASSPPTGLPQHF | 13 | TRBJ1-5 | . | . | TRBV28
TGTGCCAGCAGCTCAGAGGAGGAATACGAGCAGTACTTC | CASSSEEEYEQYF | 13 | TRBJ2-7 | few | . | TRBV7-9
TGTGCCAGCCTAACTACGGGGACTAGCGGAAATGAGCAGTTCTTC | CASLTTGTSGNEQFF | 15 | TRBJ2-1 | many | TRBD2 | TRBV28
TGCAGTGCTGCCCCGGGACTGGGAAACACCATATATTTT | CSAAPGLGNTIYF | 13 | TRBJ1-3 | many | . | TRBV20-1
TGTGCCATCAGTGCGGGGGAGGAGGAGACCCAGTACTTC | CAISAGEEETQYF | 13 | TRBJ2-5 | . | . | TRBV10-3
TGTGCCAGCAGCTTGGGTACAGGGGTCGGTGAGCAGTTCTTC | CASSLGTGVGEQFF | 14 | TRBJ2-1 | many | TRBD1 | TRBV5-8
TGTGCCAGCAGCTTAGGGGGGGACAGGGTAACCGAGCAGTACTTC | CASSLGGDRVTEQYF | 15 | TRBJ2-7 | . | TRBD1 | TRBV7-6
TGTGCCAGCAGTTTACGACAGGGAGTCGGATCGGGCTACACCTTC | CASSLRQGVGSGYTF | 15 | TRBJ1-2 | few | TRBD1 | TRBV27
TGTGCCAGCAGTTATCAGGAGAACGAGCAGTACTTC | CASSYQENEQYF | 12 | TRBJ2-7 | . | . | TRBV27
TGTGCCACCAGTGAAGGGACAGGGAAGCGGAGCACAGATACGCAGTATTTT | CATSEGTGKRSTDTQYF | 17 | TRBJ2-3 | many | TRBD1 | TRBV24-1
TGTGCCAGCAGTTATATGGCTCCAGATACGCAGTATTTT | CASSYMAPDTQYF | 13 | TRBJ2-3 | many | . | TRBV28
TGTGCCAGCAGCGGCTGGGGTCGGGATACGCAGTATTTT | CASSGWGRDTQYF | 13 | TRBJ2-3 | many | . | TRBV28
TGTGCCAGCAGTTACTCGAGCCACACCGGGGAGCTGTTTTTT | CASSYSSHTGELFF | 14 | TRBJ2-2 | few | . | TRBV6-2/TRBV6-3
TGCGCCAGCAGCCAAGCGGGGGACAGGGGCCTCATCTCTGGGGCCAACGTCCTGACTTTC | CASSQAGDRGLISGANVLTF | 20 | TRBJ2-6 | . | TRBD1 | TRBV4-1
TGCGCCAGCAGCCAGACTCCGGGACAGGGATCCAATGAGCAGTTCTTC | CASSQTPGQGSNEQFF | 16 | TRBJ2-1 | . | TRBD1 | TRBV4-1
TGTGCCAGCAGTTCGCAGGGAACGGGCTGTGAGCAGTTCTTC | CASSSQGTGCEQFF | 14 | TRBJ2-1 | . | . | TRBV12-3/TRBV12-4
TGTGCCATCAGTGAGTCGACAGGATGGGCCTACGAGCAGTACTTC | CAISESTGWAYEQYF | 15 | TRBJ2-7 | few | . | TRBV10-3
. | CASSFGQGSRFWHF | 14 | TRBJ1-5 | few | . | TRBV27
TGTGCCAGCAGTGAATCAAGACAGGGGCCCTACGAGCAGTACTTC | CASSESRQGPYEQYF | 15 | TRBJ2-7 | few | TRBD1 | TRBV6-1